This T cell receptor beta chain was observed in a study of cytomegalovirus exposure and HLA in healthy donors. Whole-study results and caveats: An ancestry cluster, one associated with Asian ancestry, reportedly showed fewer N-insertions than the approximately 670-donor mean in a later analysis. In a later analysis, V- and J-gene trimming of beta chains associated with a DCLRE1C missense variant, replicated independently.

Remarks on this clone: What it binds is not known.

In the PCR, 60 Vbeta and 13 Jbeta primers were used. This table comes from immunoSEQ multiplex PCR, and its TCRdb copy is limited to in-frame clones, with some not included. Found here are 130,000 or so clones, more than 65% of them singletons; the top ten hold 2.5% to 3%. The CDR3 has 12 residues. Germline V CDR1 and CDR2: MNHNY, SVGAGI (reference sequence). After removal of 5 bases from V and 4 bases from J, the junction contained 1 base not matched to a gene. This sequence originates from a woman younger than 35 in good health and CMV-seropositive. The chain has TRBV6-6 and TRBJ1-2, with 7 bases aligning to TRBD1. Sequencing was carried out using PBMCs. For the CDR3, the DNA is TGTGCCAGCAGTCGGGACAGCTATGGCTACACCTTC. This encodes CASSRDSYGYTF.